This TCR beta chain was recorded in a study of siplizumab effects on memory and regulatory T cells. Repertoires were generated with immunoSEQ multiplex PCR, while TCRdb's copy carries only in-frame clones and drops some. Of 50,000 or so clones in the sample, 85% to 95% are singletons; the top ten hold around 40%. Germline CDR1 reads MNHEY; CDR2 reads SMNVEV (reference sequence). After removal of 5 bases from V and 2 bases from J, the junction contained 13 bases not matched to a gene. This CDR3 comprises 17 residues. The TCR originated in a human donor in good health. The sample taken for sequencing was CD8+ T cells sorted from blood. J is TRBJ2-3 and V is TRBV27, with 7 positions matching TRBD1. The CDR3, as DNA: TGTGCCAGCAGTACCCCGGGCACAGGGGTGACCACAGATACGCAGTATTTT. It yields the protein CASSTPGTGVTTDTQYF.